A single sample is the source of the 12 T cell receptor beta chains below, sequenced in a study of shared clonotypes between healthy human individuals. The data were produced by immunoSEQ multiplex PCR, yet TCRdb's version contains in-frame clones alone and is incomplete. The sample yields some 2,500,000 clones, roughly 93% seen once. Specimen: naive CD4+ T cells from PBMCs. Specified subset: CD45RA+ positively selected. Receptors originate from a man between 18 and 29 years old in good health. Some clones in this sample may be carry-over from other donors' samples.

A remark on this clone: The sample holds other DNA sequences that translate to the same CDR3. V usage is TRBV5-1 and J usage is TRBJ1-4; 9 bases match TRBD1. The junction had 5 bases not matched to a gene; V was cut back by 3 bases and J by 8 bases. The CDR3 extends over 14 amino acids. The germline V gene encodes CDR1 SGHRS and CDR2 YFSETQ. In DNA, the CDR3 is TGCGCCAGCAGCTCACAGGGGGCGGGGGAAAAACTGTTTTTT. It yields the protein CASSSQGAGEKLFF.

Here the CDR3 DNA reads TGTGCCAGCAGTCCCCCAAGCAGCGCCAACAATGAGCAGTTCTTC. Translation gives CASSPPSSANNEQFF. The J gene is TRBJ2-1, the V gene TRBV28; no clear D gene. Deletions cut 5 bases from V and 5 bases from J, with 16 bases between. This CDR3 has 15 residues. Germline CDR1 MDHEN, CDR2 SYDVKM.

V is TRBV11-2 and J is TRBJ2-3; D possibly uses TRBD1 or TRBD2 (5 bases each). Trimming cost V 5 bases and J 2 bases, with 11 bases left between them. The CDR3 loop spans 14 amino acids. The germline CDR1 and CDR2 sequences are SGHAT and FQNNGV. The CDR3 sequence is CASSPGRHTDTQYF. Here the CDR3 DNA reads TGTGCCAGCAGCCCGGGACGGCACACAGATACGCAGTATTTT.

This CDR3 reads CASSLAGEGEKLFF. The CDR3 coding sequence is TGCGCCAGCAGCTTAGCGGGGGAGGGTGAAAAACTGTTTTTT. The chain joins TRBV5-1 to TRBJ1-4, with D perhaps matching TRBD1 (5 bases). CDR3 length: 14 amino acids. V lost 2 bases and J 7 bases, leaving 12 bases between the germline ends. Germline assignment: CDR1 SGHRS and CDR2 YFSETQ.

The chain is built from TRBV11-2 and TRBJ1-5; D is undetermined. The germline CDR1 and CDR2 sequences are SGHAT and FQNNGV. The CDR3 is 13 amino acids. V was shortened by 1 base and J by 6 bases, with 7 bases between the two germline ends. CDR3 residues: CASSLGFGQPQHF. The DNA of the CDR3 is TGTGCCAGCAGCTTAGGCTTCGGTCAGCCCCAGCATTTT.

The chain employs TRBV2 and TRBJ1-1; 7 nucleotides agree with TRBD1. The junction had 11 bases not matched to a gene; V was cut back by 8 bases and J by 5 bases. The CDR3 runs to 14 residues. CDR1 is SNHLY and CDR2 is FYNNEI in the germline V gene. The CDR3 DNA reads TGTGCCAGCCCTCGGGGCAGGGGGGCAACTGAAGCTTTCTTT. Protein sequence: CASPRGRGATEAFF.

The rearrangement uses TRBV19 and TRBJ1-4, with D hard to call. The CDR3 runs to 15 residues. Trimming took off 6 bases at V and 3 bases at J, with 14 bases between the two ends. Per germline, CDR1 LNHDA and CDR2 SQIVND (reference sequence). The DNA of the CDR3 is TGTGCCAGTAGCTTAGGAAGGGTCTCTAATGAAAAACTGTTTTTT. Translating gives CASSLGRVSNEKLFF.

This rearrangement joins TRBV9 to TRBJ2-1; 7 bases are shared with TRBD2. CDR3 length: 16 residues. CDR1 is SGDLS, CDR2 YYNGEE, per germline. Trimming at V came to 7 bases and at J to 13 bases, leaving 23 bases not matched to a gene. As DNA, the CDR3 is TGTGCCAGCGCAGCCCAGGGAGGGTTCATGGGATACGCTCAGTTCTTC. Its translation is CASAAQGGFMGYAQFF.

This clone came up once. This chain connects TRBV5-1 to TRBJ2-1, with 8 bases that match TRBD1. Germline V gene sequence: CDR1 SGHRS, CDR2 YFSETQ. This CDR3 contains 16 residues. Trimming took 0 bases from V and 6 from J; bases not matched to a gene: 8. The DNA of the CDR3 is TGCGCCAGCAGCTTGGTCGCAGGGGGCAGGGCCAATGAGCAGTTCTTC. Translated: CASSLVAGGRANEQFF.

Notes on this clone: Other DNA sequences in the sample encode the same CDR3. The chain joins TRBV28 to TRBJ2-7; D is possibly TRBD1 (6 bases). The CDR3 runs to 12 residues. CDR1 is MDHEN, CDR2 SYDVKM, per germline. Trimming removed 4 bases from V and 3 bases from J, with 7 bases in between. The CDR3 coding sequence is TGTGCCAGCAGTTCGGACAGCTACGAGCAGTACTTC. It codes for CASSSDSYEQYF.

In its sample, this clone was seen once. This chain connects TRBV7-3 to TRBJ2-1, with a weak D call TRBD2 (5 bases). The V end was cut by 2 bases, the J end by 5 bases, with 13 bases between. Germline V gene sequence: CDR1 SGHTA, CDR2 FQGTGA. The CDR3 is 15 amino acids. The CDR3 DNA reads TGTGCCAGCAGCTTAGACCAGGACTTACACAATGAGCAGTTCTTC. Amino acid sequence: CASSLDQDLHNEQFF.

This clone has a handful of counts. This chain joins TRBV7-9 and TRBJ1-1, with unresolved D. The germline V and J ends were trimmed by 5 bases and 0 bases, with 7 bases remaining between them. Germline CDR1 is SEHNR and CDR2 is FQNEAQ (reference sequence). The CDR3 consists of 13 residues. The CDR3 region is CASSRTLNTEAFF. CDR3 in DNA: TGTGCCAGCAGCAGGACTCTGAACACTGAAGCTTTCTTT.